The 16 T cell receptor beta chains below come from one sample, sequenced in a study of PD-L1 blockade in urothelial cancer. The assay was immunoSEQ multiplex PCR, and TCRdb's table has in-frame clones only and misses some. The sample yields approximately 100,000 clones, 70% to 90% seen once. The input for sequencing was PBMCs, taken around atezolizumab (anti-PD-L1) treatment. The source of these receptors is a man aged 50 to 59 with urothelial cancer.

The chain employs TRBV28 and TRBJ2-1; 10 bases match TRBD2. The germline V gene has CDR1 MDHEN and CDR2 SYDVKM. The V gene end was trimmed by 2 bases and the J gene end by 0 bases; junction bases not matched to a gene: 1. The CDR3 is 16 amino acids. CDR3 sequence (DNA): TGTGCCAGCAGTTTACGGACTAGCGGCTCCTACAATGAGCAGTTCTTC. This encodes CASSLRTSGSYNEQFF.

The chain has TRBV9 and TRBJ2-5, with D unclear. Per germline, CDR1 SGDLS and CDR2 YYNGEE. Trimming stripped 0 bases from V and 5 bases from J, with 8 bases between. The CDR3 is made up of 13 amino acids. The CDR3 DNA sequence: TGTGCCAGCAGCGTAGCTCCTTCGGAGACCCAGTACTTC. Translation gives CASSVAPSETQYF. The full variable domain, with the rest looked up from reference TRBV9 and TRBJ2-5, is DSGVTQTPKHLITATGQRVTLRCSPRSGDLSVYWYQQSLDQGLQFLIQYYNGEERAKGNILERFSAQQFPDLHSELNLSSLELGDSALYFCASSVAPSETQYFGPGTRLLVL.

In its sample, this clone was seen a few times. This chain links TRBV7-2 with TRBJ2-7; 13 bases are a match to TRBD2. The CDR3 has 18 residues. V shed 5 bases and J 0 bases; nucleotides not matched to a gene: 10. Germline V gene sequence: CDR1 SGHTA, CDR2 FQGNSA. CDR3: CASSPAGTSGTSSYEQYF. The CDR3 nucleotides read TGTGCCAGCAGCCCTGCGGGGACTAGCGGGACGAGCTCCTACGAGCAGTACTTC.

The CDR3 here is CASSVTPGGVTGELFF. CDR3 DNA: TGTGCCAGCAGCGTAACCCCTGGCGGAGTCACCGGGGAGCTGTTTTTT. The chain combines TRBV9 with TRBJ2-2; D is uncertain. V was shortened by 1 base and J by 4 bases, with 14 bases between the two germline ends. The CDR3 sequence is 16 residues long. Germline V gene lookup returns CDR1 SGDLS and CDR2 YYNGEE.

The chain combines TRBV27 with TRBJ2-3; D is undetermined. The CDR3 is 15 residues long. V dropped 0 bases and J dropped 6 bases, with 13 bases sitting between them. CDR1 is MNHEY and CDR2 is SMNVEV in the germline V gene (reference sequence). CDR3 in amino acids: CASSLSSLGSDTQYF. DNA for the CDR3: TGTGCCAGCAGTTTATCGAGCCTAGGTTCTGATACGCAGTATTTT.

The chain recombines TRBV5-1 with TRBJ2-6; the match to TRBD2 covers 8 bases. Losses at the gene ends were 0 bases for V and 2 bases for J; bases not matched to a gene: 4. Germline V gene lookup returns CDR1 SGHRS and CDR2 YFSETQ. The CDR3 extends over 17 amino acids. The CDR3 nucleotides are TGCGCCAGCAGCTTGGGGGAGCGGGGGACTGGGGCCAACGTCCTGACTTTC. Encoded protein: CASSLGERGTGANVLTF.

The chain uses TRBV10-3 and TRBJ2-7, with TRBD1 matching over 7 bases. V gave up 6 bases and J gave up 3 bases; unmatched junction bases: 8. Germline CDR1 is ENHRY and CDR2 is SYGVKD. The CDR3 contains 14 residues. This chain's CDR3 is CAISYRGEGYEQYF. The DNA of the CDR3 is TGTGCCATCAGCTACAGGGGAGAAGGCTACGAGCAGTACTTC.

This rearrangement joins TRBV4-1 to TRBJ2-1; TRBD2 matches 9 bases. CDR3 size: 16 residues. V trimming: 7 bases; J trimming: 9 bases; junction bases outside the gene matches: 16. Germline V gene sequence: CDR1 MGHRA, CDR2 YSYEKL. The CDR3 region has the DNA TGCGCCAGCACCCTTGGGCTAGCGGGGTCCCGGGTTGAGCAGTTCTTC. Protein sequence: CASTLGLAGSRVEQFF.

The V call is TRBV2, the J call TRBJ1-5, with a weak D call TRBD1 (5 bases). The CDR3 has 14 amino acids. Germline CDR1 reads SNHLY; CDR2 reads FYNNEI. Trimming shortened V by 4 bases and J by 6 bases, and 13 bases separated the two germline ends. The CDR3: CASSAEGVFQPQHF. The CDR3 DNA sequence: TGTGCCAGCAGTGCGGAAGGGGTGTTTCAGCCCCAGCATTTT. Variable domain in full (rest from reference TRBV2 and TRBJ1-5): EPEVTQTPSHQVTQMGQEVILRCVPISNHLYFYWYRQILGQKVEFLVSFYNNEISEKSEIFDDQFSVERPDGSNFTLKIRSTKLEDSAMYFCASSAEGVFQPQHFGDGTRLSIL.

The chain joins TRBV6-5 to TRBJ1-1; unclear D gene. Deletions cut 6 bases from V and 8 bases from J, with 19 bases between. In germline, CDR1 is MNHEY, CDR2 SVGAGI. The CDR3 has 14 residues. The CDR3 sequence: CASSRIHLDGEAFF. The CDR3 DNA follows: TGTGCCAGCAGCCGAATCCATCTTGACGGGGAAGCTTTCTTT.

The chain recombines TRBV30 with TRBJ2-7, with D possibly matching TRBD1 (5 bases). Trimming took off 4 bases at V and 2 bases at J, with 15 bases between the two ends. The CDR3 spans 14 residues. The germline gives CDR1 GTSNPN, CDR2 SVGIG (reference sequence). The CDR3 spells CAWIAQTVPYEQYF. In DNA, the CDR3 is TGTGCCTGGATAGCACAGACAGTTCCCTACGAGCAGTACTTC.

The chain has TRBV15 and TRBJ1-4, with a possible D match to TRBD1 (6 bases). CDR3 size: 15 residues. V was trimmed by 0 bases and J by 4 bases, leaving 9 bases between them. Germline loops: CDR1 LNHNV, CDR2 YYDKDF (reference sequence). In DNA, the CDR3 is TGTGCCACCAGCAGAGAAGGGACAATTAATGAAAAACTGTTTTTT. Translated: CATSREGTINEKLFF.

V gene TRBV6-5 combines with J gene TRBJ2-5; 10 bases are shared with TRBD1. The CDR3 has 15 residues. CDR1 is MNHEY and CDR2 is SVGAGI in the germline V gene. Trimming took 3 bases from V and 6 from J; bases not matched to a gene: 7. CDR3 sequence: CASSYPGQGRKTQYF. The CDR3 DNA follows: TGTGCCAGCAGTTATCCGGGACAGGGGAGAAAGACCCAGTACTTC.

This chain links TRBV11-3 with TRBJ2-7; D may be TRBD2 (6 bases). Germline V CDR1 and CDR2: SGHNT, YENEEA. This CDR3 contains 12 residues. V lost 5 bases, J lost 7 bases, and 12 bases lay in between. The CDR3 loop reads CASSRGAGEQYF. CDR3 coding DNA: TGTGCCAGCAGCCGCGGGGCGGGGGAGCAGTACTTC.

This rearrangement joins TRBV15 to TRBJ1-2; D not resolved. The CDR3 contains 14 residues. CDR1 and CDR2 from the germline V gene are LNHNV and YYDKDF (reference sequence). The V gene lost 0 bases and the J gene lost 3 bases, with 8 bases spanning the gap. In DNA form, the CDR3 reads TGTGCCACCAGCAGAGATGGCCAGTACTATGGCTACACCTTC. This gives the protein CATSRDGQYYGYTF.

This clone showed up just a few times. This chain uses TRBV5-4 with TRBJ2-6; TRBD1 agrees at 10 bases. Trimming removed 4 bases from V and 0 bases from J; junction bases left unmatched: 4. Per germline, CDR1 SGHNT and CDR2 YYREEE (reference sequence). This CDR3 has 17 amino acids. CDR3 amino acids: CASSGGQGYSGANVLTF. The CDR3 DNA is TGTGCCAGCAGCGGGGGACAGGGGTACTCTGGGGCCAACGTCCTGACTTTC.